This passage covers 5 T cell receptor beta chains from one sample sequenced in a study of cytomegalovirus exposure and HLA in healthy donors. TCRdb's copy holds only in-frame clones and misses some; the assay was immunoSEQ multiplex PCR. This table holds 150,000 or so clones, roughly 89% found once. The specimen was PBMCs. These receptors came from a woman between 18 and 29 years old in good health and CMV-seropositive.

The chain employs TRBV9 and TRBJ1-6, with 7 bases lining up with TRBD1. Germline V lookup: CDR1 SGDLS, CDR2 YYNGEE. V was pared by 0 bases and J by 10 bases, with 7 bases of the junction left unmatched. This CDR3 spans 15 amino acids. The CDR3 DNA sequence: TGTGCCAGCAGCGTAGACGACAGGGCCCTCTCACCCCTCCACTTT. It codes for CASSVDDRALSPLHF.

The CDR3 loop reads CASSRDRGHNEQFF. CDR3 DNA: TGTGCCAGCAGTCGGGACAGGGGCCACAATGAGCAGTTCTTC. This chain links TRBV27 with TRBJ2-1; TRBD1 aligns across 10 bases. The V gene's germline CDR1 is MNHEY and CDR2 SMNVEV (reference sequence). With 5 bases clipped from V and 5 bases from J, the junction kept 3 bases outside the gene matches. The CDR3 totals 14 residues.

The genes are TRBV6-1 and TRBJ2-3; 9 bases map to TRBD2. The V gene end was trimmed by 0 bases and the J gene end by 9 bases; junction bases not matched to a gene: 4. The CDR3 is 14 amino acids. Germline CDR1 is MNHNS and CDR2 is SASEGT. In DNA, the CDR3 is TGTGCCAGCAGTGAAGCGTCAAGCGGGGGGACGCAGTATTTT. The encoded protein is CASSEASSGGTQYF.

The rearrangement joins TRBV4-1 to TRBJ2-7; 7 nucleotides line up with TRBD1. The CDR3 covers 13 residues. V shed 1 base, J shed 6 bases, and the junction held 3 bases outside the gene matches. Germline-derived CDR1 and CDR2 are MGHRA and YSYEKL. CDR3 sequence: CASSQVSGGEQYF. The CDR3 coding sequence is TGCGCCAGCAGCCAAGTTTCAGGGGGCGAGCAGTACTTC.

This chain joins TRBV5-1 and TRBJ2-2, with 12 bases lining up with TRBD1. Germline loops: CDR1 SGHRS, CDR2 YFSETQ. V was clipped by 6 bases and J by 3 bases; unmatched bases: 12. CDR3 length: 18 amino acids. The CDR3 loop reads CASTPGQGARIYTGELFF. The CDR3 DNA reads TGCGCCAGCACTCCGGGACAGGGGGCGCGAATCTACACCGGGGAGCTGTTTTTT.